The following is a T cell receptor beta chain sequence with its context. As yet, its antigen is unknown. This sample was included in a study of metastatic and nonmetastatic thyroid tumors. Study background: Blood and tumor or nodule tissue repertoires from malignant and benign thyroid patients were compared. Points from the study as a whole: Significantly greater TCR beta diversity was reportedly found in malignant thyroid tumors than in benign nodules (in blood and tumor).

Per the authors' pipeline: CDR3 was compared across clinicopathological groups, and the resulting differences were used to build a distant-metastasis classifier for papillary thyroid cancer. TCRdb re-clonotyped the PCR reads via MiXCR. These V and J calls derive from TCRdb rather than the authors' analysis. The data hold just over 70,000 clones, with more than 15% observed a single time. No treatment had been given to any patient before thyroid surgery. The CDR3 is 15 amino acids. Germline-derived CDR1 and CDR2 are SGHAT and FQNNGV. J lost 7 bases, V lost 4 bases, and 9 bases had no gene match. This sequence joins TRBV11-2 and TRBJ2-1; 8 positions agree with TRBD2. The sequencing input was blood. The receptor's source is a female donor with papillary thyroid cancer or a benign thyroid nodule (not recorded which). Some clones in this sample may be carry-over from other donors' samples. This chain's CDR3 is CASSYTSGSRNEQFF. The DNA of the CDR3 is TGTGCCAGCAGCTATACGAGCGGGAGTAGGAATGAGCAGTTCTTC.